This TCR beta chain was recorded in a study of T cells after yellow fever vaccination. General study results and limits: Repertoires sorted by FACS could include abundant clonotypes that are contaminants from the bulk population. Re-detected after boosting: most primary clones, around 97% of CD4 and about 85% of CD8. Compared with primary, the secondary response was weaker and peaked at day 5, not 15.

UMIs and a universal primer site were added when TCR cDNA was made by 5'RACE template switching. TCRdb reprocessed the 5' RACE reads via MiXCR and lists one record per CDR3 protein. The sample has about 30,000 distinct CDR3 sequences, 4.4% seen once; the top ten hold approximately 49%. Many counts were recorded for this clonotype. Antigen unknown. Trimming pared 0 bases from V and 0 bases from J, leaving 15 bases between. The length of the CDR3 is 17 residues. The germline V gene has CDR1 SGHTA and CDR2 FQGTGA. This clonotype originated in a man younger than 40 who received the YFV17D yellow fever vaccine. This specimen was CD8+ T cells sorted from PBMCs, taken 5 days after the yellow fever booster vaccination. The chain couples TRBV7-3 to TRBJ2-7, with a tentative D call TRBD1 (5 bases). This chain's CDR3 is CASSLTPLDTDSYEQYF. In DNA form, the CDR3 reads TGTGCCAGCAGCTTAACCCCGTTGGACACCGACTCCTACGAGCAGTACTTC.